The 24 T cell receptor beta chains listed next were all sequenced from one sample in a study of control samples from healthy donors and cancer patients. Produced via immunoSEQ multiplex PCR; TCRdb's table is partial and in-frame only. The sample contains approximately 93,000 clones, 85% to 90% of which appear only once. Sequencing used PBMCs. The receptors were gathered from a woman in her forties or fifties with colorectal cancer.

The chain carries TRBV2 and TRBJ2-1, with 12 bases that match TRBD2. The germline V gene has CDR1 SNHLY and CDR2 FYNNEI. The CDR3 loop spans 13 amino acids. V was clipped by 8 bases and J by 9 bases; unmatched bases: 5. Written as DNA, the CDR3 is TGTGCCAGCCTAGCGGGGGGGCTGGGTGAGCAGTTCTTC. Amino acids: CASLAGGLGEQFF.

This chain links TRBV4-2 with TRBJ2-2, with TRBD2 matching over 13 bases. From germline, CDR1 is LGHNA and CDR2 YNFKEQ. This CDR3 has 18 amino acids. The ends lost 0 bases at V and 3 bases at J; junction bases unmatched: 4. DNA of the CDR3: TGTGCCAGCAGCCAAGATGGGACTAGCGGGGCGTACACCGGGGAGCTGTTTTTT. Its protein product is CASSQDGTSGAYTGELFF.

This sequence joins TRBV24-1 and TRBJ2-3, with 8 nucleotides matching TRBD1. Looked up from germline, CDR1 is KGHDR and CDR2 is SFDVKD. The CDR3 covers 16 residues. The J segment lost 0 bases and the V segment lost 9 bases, leaving 10 bases of the junction unmatched. CDR3 sequence (DNA): TGTGCCACCGCAAAGAGCCAGGGGGCAAGCACAGATACGCAGTATTTT. It is translated as CATAKSQGASTDTQYF.

The chain has TRBV3-1 (or the pseudogene TRBV3-2) and TRBJ2-1, with D uncertain. The CDR3 is 14 amino acids. The germline V gene has CDR1 LGHDT and CDR2 YNNKEL (reference sequence). Trimming removed 1 base from V and 4 bases from J, with 8 bases in between. The CDR3 loop is CASSQAARYNEQFF. The CDR3 DNA is TGTGCCAGCAGCCAAGCGGCCCGATACAATGAGCAGTTCTTC.

The chain recombines TRBV30 with TRBJ2-2; 7 bases agree with TRBD2. This CDR3 is built from 14 residues. The V and J ends lost 3 bases and 4 bases, in that order; junction bases with no gene match: 5. Germline CDR1 reads GTSNPN; CDR2 reads SVGIG (reference sequence). CDR3 in DNA: TGTGCCTGGAGATCGGGCGGGAGCACCGGGGAGCTGTTTTTT. Encoded protein: CAWRSGGSTGELFF.

V usage is TRBV7-9 and J usage is TRBJ1-6; a possible D gene is TRBD1 (6 bases). The V gene lost 5 bases and the J gene lost 9 bases, with 17 bases spanning the gap. The CDR3 runs to 15 residues. Germline V gene lookup returns CDR1 SEHNR and CDR2 FQNEAQ (reference sequence). The CDR3 is CASSPQGFGGSPLHF. CDR3 DNA sequence: TGTGCCAGCAGCCCACAGGGATTTGGAGGTTCACCCCTCCACTTT.

This chain joins TRBV2 and TRBJ1-2; D call uncertain. The CDR3 loop spans 13 amino acids. In germline, CDR1 is SNHLY, CDR2 FYNNEI. Trimming removed 2 bases at V and 4 bases at J, with 8 bases between. CDR3: CASSEHNSYGYTF. The DNA of the CDR3 is TGTGCCAGCAGTGAACATAACAGCTATGGCTACACCTTC.

This chain links TRBV18 with TRBJ2-2, with 8 bases that match TRBD1. The germline V gene has CDR1 KGHSH and CDR2 LQKENI. This CDR3 comprises 16 residues. The V gene end was trimmed by 2 bases and the J gene end by 5 bases; junction bases not matched to a gene: 7. DNA for the CDR3: TGTGCCAGCTCACCAAGCAAGGACAGGGAGACCGGGGAGCTGTTTTTT. Protein sequence: CASSPSKDRETGELFF.

This sequence joins TRBV7-8 and TRBJ1-6; D unresolved. This CDR3 has 14 amino acids. With 1 base removed from V and 6 bases from J, the gap between germline ends came to 7 bases. CDR1 SGHVS and CDR2 FQNEAQ come from the germline V gene. The CDR3 DNA reads TGTGCCAGCAGCTTAGTTTACCCTAATTCACCCCTCCACTTT. This sequence encodes CASSLVYPNSPLHF.

This clone was found a few times. The V call is TRBV7-2, the J call TRBJ2-6; 11 bases match TRBD1. CDR3 length: 19 amino acids. Germline-derived CDR1 and CDR2 are SGHTA and FQGNSA. V lost 2 bases and J lost 4; bases outside the gene matches: 10. The CDR3 coding sequence is TGTGCCAGCAGCTTAAGTTCGGGACAGGGGGATGCAGGGGCCAACGTCCTGACTTTC. This codes for CASSLSSGQGDAGANVLTF. The full variable domain, rest sourced from reference TRBV7-2 and TRBJ2-6, is GAGVSQSPSNKVTEKGKDVELRCDPISGHTALYWYRQSLGQGLEFLIYFQGNSAPDKSGLPSDRFSAERTGGSVSTLTIQRTQQEDSAVYLCASSLSSGQGDAGANVLTFGAGSRLTVL.

The rearrangement joins TRBV5-1 to TRBJ2-2; D might be TRBD1 or TRBD2, each matching 5 bases. Trimming took 4 bases from V and 3 from J, leaving 19 bases between them. Germline CDR1 SGHRS, CDR2 YFSETQ. The CDR3 has 17 amino acids. CDR3 DNA sequence: TGCGCCAGCAGCACCGTCGGTAGCCGAGGGGACACCGGGGAGCTGTTTTTT. This translates into CASSTVGSRGDTGELFF. The full variable domain, its missing parts supplied by reference TRBV5-1 and TRBJ2-2, is KAGVTQTPRYLIKTRGQQVTLSCSPISGHRSVSWYQQTPGQGLQFLFEYFSETQRNKGNFPGRFSGRQFSNSRSEMNVSTLELGDSALYLCASSTVGSRGDTGELFFGEGSRLTVL.

The genes are TRBV5-1 and TRBJ2-3; 11 bases fit TRBD2. Germline V lookup: CDR1 SGHRS, CDR2 YFSETQ. Losses at the gene ends were 3 bases for V and 3 bases for J; bases not matched to a gene: 6. This CDR3 has 16 amino acids. CDR3 DNA: TGCGCCAGCAGCTGGTCCACTAGCGGGGGTACAGATACGCAGTATTTT. Its protein product is CASSWSTSGGTDTQYF. The complete variable domain, with remaining parts taken from reference TRBV5-1 and TRBJ2-3, reads KAGVTQTPRYLIKTRGQQVTLSCSPISGHRSVSWYQQTPGQGLQFLFEYFSETQRNKGNFPGRFSGRQFSNSRSEMNVSTLELGDSALYLCASSWSTSGGTDTQYFGPGTRLTVL.

V usage is TRBV19 and J usage is TRBJ2-4; D possibly corresponds to TRBD1 (6 bases). V was cut by 7 bases and J by 1 base, with 11 bases left in between. Looked up from germline, CDR1 is LNHDA and CDR2 is SQIVND (reference sequence). The CDR3 totals 14 residues. The CDR3 reads CASKAGVAKNIQYF. The CDR3 bases are TGTGCCAGTAAGGCAGGGGTGGCCAAAAACATTCAGTACTTC.

CDR3 in DNA: TGTGCCAGCAGTGTCGTAGCGGGGGGCCCCCCAGATACGCAGTATTTT. This gives the protein CASSVVAGGPPDTQYF. V usage is TRBV6-4 and J usage is TRBJ2-3, with 10 bases matching TRBD2. The CDR3 sequence is 16 residues long. Germline V lookup: CDR1 MRHNA, CDR2 SNTAGT. V trimming: 4 bases; J trimming: 4 bases; junction bases outside the gene matches: 8.

Of note for this clone: This sample includes further DNA sequences coding for the same CDR3. The chain employs TRBV28 and TRBJ2-1; D remains unclear. V was pared by 6 bases and J by 2 bases, with 2 bases between. CDR1 and CDR2 from the germline V gene are MDHEN and SYDVKM. CDR3 length: 11 amino acids. The CDR3: CASSTYNEQFF. CDR3 nucleotides: TGTGCCAGCAGCACCTACAATGAGCAGTTCTTC.

This sequence joins TRBV7-3 and TRBJ2-5, with D uncertain. V lost 5 bases, J lost 7 bases, and 14 bases lay in between. Germline CDR1 SGHTA, CDR2 FQGTGA. This CDR3 spans 13 amino acids. The CDR3 sequence: CASSVSGAGTQYF. For the CDR3, the DNA is TGTGCCAGCAGCGTCTCTGGTGCTGGGACCCAGTACTTC. Combining the CDR3 with reference TRBV7-3 and TRBJ2-5 gives the whole variable domain GAGVSQTPSNKVTEKGKYVELRCDPISGHTALYWYRQSLGQGPEFLIYFQGTGAADDSGLPNDRFFAVRPEGSVSTLKIQRTERGDSAVYLCASSVSGAGTQYFGPGTRLLVL.

Turning to this clone: The same CDR3 arises from other DNA sequences in this sample as well. The J gene is TRBJ2-5, the V gene TRBV5-1; the D gene is possibly TRBD2 (5 bases). The germline gives CDR1 SGHRS, CDR2 YFSETQ. Between the trimmed V and J ends, which lost 0 bases and 4 bases, there was a span of 10 bases. The CDR3 covers 14 residues. The CDR3 nucleotides are TGCGCCAGCAGCTTGGGTCCGGGATTAGAGACCCAGTACTTC. Its translation: CASSLGPGLETQYF.

The chain employs TRBV5-6 and TRBJ2-1, with a weak D call TRBD1 (8 bases). The V end was cut by 0 bases, the J end by 8 bases, with 15 bases between. Germline-derived CDR1 and CDR2 are SGHDT and YYEEEE. The CDR3 runs 15 residues. The CDR3 DNA reads as TGTGCCAGCAGCTTGGAAACAGGGGGAGGGGATGAGCAGTTCTTC. Translation gives CASSLETGGGDEQFF.

The rearrangement links TRBV24-1 to TRBJ1-2; D unresolved. Trimming pared 2 bases from V and 8 bases from J, leaving 17 bases between. The CDR3 has 15 amino acids. The germline gives CDR1 KGHDR, CDR2 SFDVKD. The CDR3 nucleotides are TGTGCCACCAGTGATTCGCCCGACCTCGCGGGCGGCTACACCTTC. Protein product: CATSDSPDLAGGYTF.

The chain joins TRBV10-3 to TRBJ1-2; D is undetermined. The germline V gene encodes CDR1 ENHRY and CDR2 SYGVKD. The CDR3 is made up of 14 amino acids. V shed 2 bases and J shed 4 bases, with 11 bases lying between them. The CDR3 coding sequence is TGTGCCATCAGTGAGAGTCAGACCCTCTATGGCTACACCTTC. Translating it yields CAISESQTLYGYTF.

V gene TRBV3-1 (or the pseudogene TRBV3-2) combines with J gene TRBJ1-1; no firm D call. The CDR3 runs 14 residues. Germline-derived CDR1 and CDR2 are LGHDT and YNNKEL (reference sequence). Trimming pared 4 bases from V and 2 bases from J, leaving 11 bases between. CDR3 residues: CASSPRGFNTEAFF. DNA for the CDR3: TGTGCCAGCAGCCCACGTGGGTTCAACACTGAAGCTTTCTTT.

The rearrangement links TRBV19 to TRBJ2-1; 11 bases align to TRBD1. The V segment lost 4 bases and the J segment 1 base; nucleotides outside the gene matches: 6. The CDR3 contains 17 residues. Germline CDR1 LNHDA, CDR2 SQIVND (reference sequence). The CDR3 sequence is CASSNTGTGGSYNEQFF. In DNA, the CDR3 is TGTGCCAGTAGTAACACCGGGACAGGGGGGTCCTACAATGAGCAGTTCTTC.

The rearrangement links TRBV24-1 to TRBJ2-5; 10 bases match TRBD1. Germline CDR1 and CDR2: KGHDR and SFDVKD. Trimming took 6 bases from V and 6 from J; bases not matched to a gene: 9. The CDR3 contains 15 residues. The CDR3 region has the DNA TGTGCCACCAGTCATGGGACAGGGGTTACGCAGACCCAGTACTTC. Protein: CATSHGTGVTQTQYF.

The chain links TRBV5-6 to TRBJ2-7, with TRBD1 matching 8 bases. Germline V CDR1 and CDR2: SGHDT, YYEEEE. This CDR3 is built from 14 residues. V lost 1 base to trimming and J lost 6 bases; unmatched junction nucleotides: 6. The CDR3 loop reads CASSLKGQAPEQYV. CDR3 nucleotides: TGTGCCAGCAGCTTGAAGGGACAGGCACCCGAGCAGTACGTC.